This T cell receptor (beta chain) stems from a study of human T cells and chemical hapten exposure. Overall study findings and caveats: With alopecia, donors may have immune responses unlike healthy people's.

TCRdb reanalysed the RACE reads using MiXCR and keeps one entry per CDR3 protein. Among some 170,000 distinct CDR3 sequences listed, roughly 26% were seen once. This clonotype was seen a handful of times. Antigen specificity is unknown. The CDR3 has 13 amino acids. Per germline, CDR1 MGHRA and CDR2 YSYEKL. Deletions cut 2 bases from V and 5 bases from J, with 9 bases between. Time point meaning: patch test 3, about 24 weeks after DPC sensitization. Sample treatment: therapeutic diphenylcyclopropenone sensitization with weekly scalp DPC. The sequence was obtained from a woman in her late teens or twenties with alopecia areata. Some clones in this sample may be carry-over from other donors' samples. The rearrangement links TRBV4-1 to TRBJ2-5; D gene uncertain. The source material was whole blood, sampled in connection with sensitization to the hapten diphenylcyclopropenone (DPC). In nucleotides, the CDR3 is TGCGCCAGCAGCCAATGGAAGAGCGAGACCCAGTACTTC. Its protein product is CASSQWKSETQYF.